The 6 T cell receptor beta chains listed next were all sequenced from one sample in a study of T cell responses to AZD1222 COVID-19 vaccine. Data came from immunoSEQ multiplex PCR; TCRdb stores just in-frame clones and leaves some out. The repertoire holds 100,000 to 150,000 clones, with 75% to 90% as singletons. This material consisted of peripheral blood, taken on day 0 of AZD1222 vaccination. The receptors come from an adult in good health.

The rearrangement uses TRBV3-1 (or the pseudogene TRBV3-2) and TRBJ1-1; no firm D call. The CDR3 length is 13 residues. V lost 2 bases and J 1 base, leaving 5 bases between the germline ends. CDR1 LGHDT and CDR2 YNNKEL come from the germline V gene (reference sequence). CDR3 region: CASSQQPNTEAFF. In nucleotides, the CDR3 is TGTGCCAGCAGCCAACAGCCGAACACTGAAGCTTTCTTT.

CDR3 region: CASSFLQGANTEAFF. Here the CDR3 DNA reads TGTGCCAGCAGCTTTTTACAGGGGGCAAATACTGAAGCTTTCTTT. V and J are TRBV7-9 and TRBJ1-1, with 9 bases identical to TRBD1. The length of the CDR3 is 15 residues. Germline CDR1 and CDR2: SEHNR and FQNEAQ (reference sequence). With V trimmed by 3 bases and J by 5 bases, 7 bases remained unmatched.

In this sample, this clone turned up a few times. In DNA, the CDR3 is TGTGCCAGCAGCTTGAGGAGCTATGGCTACACCTTC. Residues: CASSLRSYGYTF. The chain couples TRBV5-6 to TRBJ1-2; D unclear. The CDR3 totals 12 residues. V shed 1 base and J shed 4 bases, with 5 bases lying between them. The V gene's germline CDR1 is SGHDT and CDR2 YYEEEE.

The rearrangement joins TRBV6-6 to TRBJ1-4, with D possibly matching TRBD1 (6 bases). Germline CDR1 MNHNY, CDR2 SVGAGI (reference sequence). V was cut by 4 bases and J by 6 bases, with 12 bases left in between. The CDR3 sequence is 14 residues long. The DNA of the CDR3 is TGTGCCAGCAGTTGGACAGACAGATATGAAAAACTGTTTTTT. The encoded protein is CASSWTDRYEKLFF.

CDR3 amino acids: CASSFRTSGRAGYYNEQFF. DNA for the CDR3: TGTGCCAGCAGTTTTCGGACTAGCGGGAGGGCCGGTTACTACAATGAGCAGTTCTTC. V usage is TRBV27 and J usage is TRBJ2-1; 15 nucleotides agree with TRBD2. Germline lookup yields CDR1 MNHEY and CDR2 SMNVEV (reference sequence). Trimming removed 3 bases from V and 3 bases from J; junction bases left unmatched: 9. The CDR3 contains 19 residues.

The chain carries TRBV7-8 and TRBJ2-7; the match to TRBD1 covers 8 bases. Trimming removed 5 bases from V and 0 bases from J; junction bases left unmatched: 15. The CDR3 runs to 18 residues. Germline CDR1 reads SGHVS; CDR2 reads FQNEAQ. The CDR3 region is CASSRTWTGLGSSYEQYF. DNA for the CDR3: TGTGCCAGCAGCCGAACGTGGACAGGGCTGGGGAGCTCCTACGAGCAGTACTTC.